The rows below give T cell receptor beta chains drawn from one sample of a study of control samples from healthy donors and cancer patients. Clones were read by immunoSEQ multiplex PCR, and TCRdb kept only the in-frame ones, dropping some. The table has about 55,000 clones, 85% to 95% seen once. Material: blood. These receptors were obtained from a man aged 25-40 years in good health. CDR3s include the opening cysteine and the closing phenylalanine or tryptophan. Fields, in order: D gene, J gene, V gene, CDR3 DNA, CDR3 protein. A D gene is named only where the DNA matches it firmly.

D gene: -; J gene: TRBJ2-1; V gene: TRBV7-9; CDR3 DNA: TGTGCCAGCAGCATGGGGGCCGCCTCCTACAATGAGCAGTTCTTC; CDR3 protein: CASSMGAASYNEQFF
D gene: TRBD1; J gene: TRBJ1-5; V gene: TRBV18; CDR3 DNA: TGTGCCAGCTCACCAGCAGGGGGGGATCAGCCCCAGCATTTT; CDR3 protein: CASSPAGGDQPQHF
D gene: TRBD2; J gene: TRBJ2-1; V gene: TRBV11-3; CDR3 DNA: TGTGCCAGCAGCTTGGGCGGGAGGGCCAATGAGCAGTTCTTC; CDR3 protein: CASSLGGRANEQFF
D gene: -; J gene: TRBJ2-5; V gene: TRBV29-1; CDR3 DNA: TGCAGCGTTGCCCGAGAGACCCAGTACTTC; CDR3 protein: CSVARETQYF
D gene: TRBD2; J gene: TRBJ2-1; V gene: TRBV4-3; CDR3 DNA: TGCGCCAGCAGCCCCGATTCGGGAGGGTACAATGAGCAGTTCTTC; CDR3 protein: CASSPDSGGYNEQFF
D gene: -; J gene: TRBJ2-3; V gene: TRBV4-1; CDR3 DNA: TGCGCCAGCAGCCAGTCACAGAGCGAGACTACGCAGTATTTT; CDR3 protein: CASSQSQSETTQYF
D gene: TRBD1; J gene: TRBJ1-1; V gene: TRBV2; CDR3 DNA: TGTGCCAGCAGTGAAACAGGGGGAGGGGAAGCTTTCTTT; CDR3 protein: CASSETGGGEAFF
D gene: -; J gene: TRBJ1-1; V gene: TRBV27; CDR3 DNA: TGTGCCAGCAGTTTTGGGGGGGCGCGTTCTGAAGCTTTCTTT; CDR3 protein: CASSFGGARSEAFF
D gene: TRBD2; J gene: TRBJ2-1; V gene: TRBV4-1; CDR3 DNA: TGCGCCAGCAGCCAAAGGAGTAGCGGGTGGGGAGATGAGCAGTTCTTC; CDR3 protein: CASSQRSSGWGDEQFF
D gene: -; J gene: TRBJ2-2; V gene: TRBV6-4; CDR3 DNA: TGTGCCAGCAGTGACTCGCGGGACACCGGGGAGCTGTTTTTT; CDR3 protein: CASSDSRDTGELFF
D gene: TRBD2; J gene: TRBJ2-7; V gene: TRBV4-1; CDR3 DNA: TGCGCCAGCAGCCAAGTTATAGCGGGAGCCTACGAGCAGTACTTC; CDR3 protein: CASSQVIAGAYEQYF
D gene: -; J gene: TRBJ1-1; V gene: TRBV5-1; CDR3 DNA: TGCGCCAGCAGCTTGACGAGGGGGGCGAACACTGAAGCTTTCTTT; CDR3 protein: CASSLTRGANTEAFF
D gene: -; J gene: TRBJ1-5; V gene: TRBV19; CDR3 DNA: TGTGCCAGTAGTTTCATTACAGGAAGAGGCAATCAGCCCCAGCATTTT; CDR3 protein: CASSFITGRGNQPQHF
D gene: -; J gene: TRBJ1-6; V gene: TRBV7-3; CDR3 DNA: TGTGCCAGCAGCTTTAAAGGGCTGGTCCCACCCCTCCACTTT; CDR3 protein: CASSFKGLVPPLHF
D gene: -; J gene: TRBJ2-7; V gene: TRBV9; CDR3 DNA: TGTGCCAGCAGCGAAGGACAAGGTACCCTCTACGAGCAGTACTTC; CDR3 protein: CASSEGQGTLYEQYF
D gene: -; J gene: TRBJ1-1; V gene: TRBV28; CDR3 DNA: TGTGCCAGCAGTTCCCCGCAGTACACTGAAGCTTTCTTT; CDR3 protein: CASSSPQYTEAFF
D gene: -; J gene: TRBJ2-1; V gene: TRBV7-3; CDR3 DNA: TGTGCCAGCAGTCTTGATCCTGCGGCTTACAATGAGCAGTTCTTC; CDR3 protein: CASSLDPAAYNEQFF
D gene: TRBD1; J gene: TRBJ1-4; V gene: TRBV19; CDR3 DNA: TGTGCCAGTAGTACCGCGACAGGGATAAATGAAAAACTGTTTTTT; CDR3 protein: CASSTATGINEKLFF
D gene: TRBD1; J gene: TRBJ1-2; V gene: TRBV2; CDR3 DNA: TGTGCCAGCAGGCGGGACAGGGACGGCTACACCTTC; CDR3 protein: CASRRDRDGYTF
D gene: -; J gene: TRBJ2-1; V gene: TRBV27; CDR3 DNA: TGTGCCAGCAGTTTCTCGGGGAGCGGTGAGCAGTTCTTC; CDR3 protein: CASSFSGSGEQFF